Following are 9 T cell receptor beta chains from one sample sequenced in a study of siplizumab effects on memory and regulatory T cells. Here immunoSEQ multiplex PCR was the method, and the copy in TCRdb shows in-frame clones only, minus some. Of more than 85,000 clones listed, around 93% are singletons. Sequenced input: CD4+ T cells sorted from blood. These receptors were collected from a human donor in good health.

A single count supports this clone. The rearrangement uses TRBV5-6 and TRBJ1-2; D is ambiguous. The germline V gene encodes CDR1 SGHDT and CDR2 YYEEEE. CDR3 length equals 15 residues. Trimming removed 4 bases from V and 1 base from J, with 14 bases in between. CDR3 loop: CASSIEGRFNYGYTF. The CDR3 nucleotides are TGTGCCAGCAGCATCGAGGGCAGATTTAACTATGGCTACACCTTC.

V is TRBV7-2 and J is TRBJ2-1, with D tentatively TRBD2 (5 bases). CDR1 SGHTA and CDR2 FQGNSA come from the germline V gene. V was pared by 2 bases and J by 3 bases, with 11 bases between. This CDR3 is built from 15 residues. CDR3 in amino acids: CASSLSNGIYNEQFF. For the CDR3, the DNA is TGTGCCAGCAGCTTAAGCAACGGGATCTACAATGAGCAGTTCTTC.

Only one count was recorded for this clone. The CDR3 loop reads CAWRGYWGNYGYTF. CDR3 bases: TGTGCCTGGAGAGGTTATTGGGGCAACTATGGCTACACCTTC. The rearrangement joins TRBV30 to TRBJ1-2; D is possibly TRBD1 (5 bases). The V gene's germline CDR1 is GTSNPN and CDR2 SVGIG (reference sequence). The V end lost 3 bases, the J end lost 2 bases, and 13 bases lay between the germline ends. The CDR3 is 14 amino acids.

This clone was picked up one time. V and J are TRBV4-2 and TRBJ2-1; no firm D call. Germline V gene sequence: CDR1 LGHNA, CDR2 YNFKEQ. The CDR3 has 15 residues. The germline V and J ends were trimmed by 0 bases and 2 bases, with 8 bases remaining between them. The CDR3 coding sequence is TGTGCCAGCAGCCAAGAAGTCGGGCCCTACAATGAGCAGTTCTTC. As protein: CASSQEVGPYNEQFF.

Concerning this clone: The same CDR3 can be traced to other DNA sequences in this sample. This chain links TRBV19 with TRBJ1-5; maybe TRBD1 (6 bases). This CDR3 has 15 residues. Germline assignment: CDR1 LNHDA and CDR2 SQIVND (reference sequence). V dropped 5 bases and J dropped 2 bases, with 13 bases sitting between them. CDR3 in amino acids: CASSLRGARNQPQHF. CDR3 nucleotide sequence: TGTGCCAGTAGTCTTCGGGGGGCGCGCAATCAGCCCCAGCATTTT.

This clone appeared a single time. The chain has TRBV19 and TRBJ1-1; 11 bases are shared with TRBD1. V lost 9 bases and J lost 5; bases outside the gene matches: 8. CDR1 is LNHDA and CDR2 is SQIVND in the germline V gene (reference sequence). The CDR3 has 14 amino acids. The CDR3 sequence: CASFGQGARTEAFF. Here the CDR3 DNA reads TGTGCCAGCTTCGGACAGGGGGCGAGGACTGAAGCTTTCTTT.

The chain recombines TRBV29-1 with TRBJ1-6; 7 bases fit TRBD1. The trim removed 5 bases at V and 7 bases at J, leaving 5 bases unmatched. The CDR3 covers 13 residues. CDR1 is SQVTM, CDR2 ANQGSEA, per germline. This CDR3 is CSVLMDRNSPLHF. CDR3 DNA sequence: TGCAGCGTTCTCATGGACAGGAATTCACCCCTCCACTTT.

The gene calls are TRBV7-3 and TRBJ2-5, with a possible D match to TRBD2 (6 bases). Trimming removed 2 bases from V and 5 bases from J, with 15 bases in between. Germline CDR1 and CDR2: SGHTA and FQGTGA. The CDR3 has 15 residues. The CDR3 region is CASSLVGGLGETQYF. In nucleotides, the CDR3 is TGTGCCAGCAGCTTAGTTGGGGGACTCGGGGAGACCCAGTACTTC.

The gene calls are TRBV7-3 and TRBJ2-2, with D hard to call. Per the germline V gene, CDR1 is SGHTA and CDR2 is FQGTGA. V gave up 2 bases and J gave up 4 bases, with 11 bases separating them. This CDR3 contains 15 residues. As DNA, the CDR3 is TGTGCCAGCAGCTTAGCCGGTGGAAGCACCGGGGAGCTGTTTTTT. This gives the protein CASSLAGGSTGELFF.